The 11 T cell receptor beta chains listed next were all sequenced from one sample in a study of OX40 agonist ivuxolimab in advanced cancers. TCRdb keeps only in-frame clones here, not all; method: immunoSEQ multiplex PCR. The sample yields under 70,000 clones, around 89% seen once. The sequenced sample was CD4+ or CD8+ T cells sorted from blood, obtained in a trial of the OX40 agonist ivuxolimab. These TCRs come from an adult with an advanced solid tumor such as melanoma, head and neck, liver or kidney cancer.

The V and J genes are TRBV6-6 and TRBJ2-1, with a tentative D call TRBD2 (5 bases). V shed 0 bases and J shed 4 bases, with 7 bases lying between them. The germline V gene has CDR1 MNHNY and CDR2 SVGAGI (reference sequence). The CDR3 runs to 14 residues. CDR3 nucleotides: TGTGCCAGCAGTTACTCGCGGGTTTACAATGAGCAGTTCTTC. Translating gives CASSYSRVYNEQFF.

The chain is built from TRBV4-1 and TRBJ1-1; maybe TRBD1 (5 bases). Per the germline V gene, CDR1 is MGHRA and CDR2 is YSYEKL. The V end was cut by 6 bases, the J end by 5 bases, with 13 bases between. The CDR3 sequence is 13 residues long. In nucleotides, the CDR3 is TGCGCCAGCAGGCGGGGCGTGGAGACTGAAGCTTTCTTT. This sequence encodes CASRRGVETEAFF.

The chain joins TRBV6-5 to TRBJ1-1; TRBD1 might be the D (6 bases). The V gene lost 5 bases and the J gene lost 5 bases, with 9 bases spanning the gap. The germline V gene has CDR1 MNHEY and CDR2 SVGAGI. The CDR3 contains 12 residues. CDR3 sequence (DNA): TGTGCCAGCAGTGAACAGGGAACTGAAGCTTTCTTT. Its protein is CASSEQGTEAFF.

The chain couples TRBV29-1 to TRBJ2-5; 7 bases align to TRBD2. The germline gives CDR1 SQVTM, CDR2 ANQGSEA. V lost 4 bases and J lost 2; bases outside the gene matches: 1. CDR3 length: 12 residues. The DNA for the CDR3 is TGCAGCGTTGGGGACTATCAAGAGACCCAGTACTTC. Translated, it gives CSVGDYQETQYF.

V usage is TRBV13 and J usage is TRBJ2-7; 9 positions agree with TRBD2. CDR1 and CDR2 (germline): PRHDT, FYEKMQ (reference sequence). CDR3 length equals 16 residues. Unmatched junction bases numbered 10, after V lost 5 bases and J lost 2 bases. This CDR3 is CASSPGLAYPTYEQYF. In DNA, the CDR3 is TGTGCCAGCAGCCCGGGACTAGCCTATCCGACCTACGAGCAGTACTTC.

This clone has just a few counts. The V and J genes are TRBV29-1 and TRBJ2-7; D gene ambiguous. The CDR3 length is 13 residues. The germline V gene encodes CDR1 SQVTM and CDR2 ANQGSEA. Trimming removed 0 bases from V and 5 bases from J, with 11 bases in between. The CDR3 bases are TGCAGCGTTGAAGATACCGTGGCGAACGAGCAGTACTTC. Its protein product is CSVEDTVANEQYF.

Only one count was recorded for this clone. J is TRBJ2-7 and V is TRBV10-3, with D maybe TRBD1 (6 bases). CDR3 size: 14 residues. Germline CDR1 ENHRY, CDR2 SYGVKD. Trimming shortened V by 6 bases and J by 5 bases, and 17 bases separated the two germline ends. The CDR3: CAIRKFLGADEQYF. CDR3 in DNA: TGTGCCATCAGAAAATTTTTGGGGGCGGACGAGCAGTACTTC.

The CDR3 DNA follows: TGTGCCACCAGCAGAGTGGGACAGGGAGAGACCCAGTACTTC. This encodes CATSRVGQGETQYF. This chain links TRBV15 with TRBJ2-5; 9 bases line up with TRBD1. There are 14 residues in the CDR3. Germline V CDR1 and CDR2: LNHNV, YYDKDF (reference sequence). V shed 1 base, J shed 4 bases, and the junction held 1 base outside the gene matches.

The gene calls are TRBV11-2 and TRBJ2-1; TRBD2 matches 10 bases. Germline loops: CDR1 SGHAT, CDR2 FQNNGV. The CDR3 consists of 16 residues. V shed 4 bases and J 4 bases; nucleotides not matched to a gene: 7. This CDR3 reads CASSSLLAGTYNEQFF. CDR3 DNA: TGTGCCAGCAGCTCCCTACTAGCGGGGACTTACAATGAGCAGTTCTTC. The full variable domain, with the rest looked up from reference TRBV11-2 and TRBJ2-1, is EAGVAQSPRYKIIEKRQSVAFWCNPISGHATLYWYQQILGQGPKLLIQFQNNGVVDDSQLPKDRFSAERLKGVDSTLKIQPAKLEDSAVYLCASSSLLAGTYNEQFFGPGTRLTVL.

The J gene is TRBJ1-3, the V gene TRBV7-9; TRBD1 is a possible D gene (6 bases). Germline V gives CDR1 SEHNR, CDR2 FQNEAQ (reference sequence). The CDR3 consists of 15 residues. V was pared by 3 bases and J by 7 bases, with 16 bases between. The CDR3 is CASSFETGGGNTIYF. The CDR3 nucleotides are TGTGCCAGCAGCTTTGAGACAGGAGGAGGGAACACCATATATTTT. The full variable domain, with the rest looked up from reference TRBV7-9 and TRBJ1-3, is DTGVSQNPRHKITKRGQNVTFRCDPISEHNRLYWYRQTLGQGPEFLTYFQNEAQLEKSRLLSDRFSAERPKGSFSTLEIQRTEQGDSAMYLCASSFETGGGNTIYFGEGSWLTVV.

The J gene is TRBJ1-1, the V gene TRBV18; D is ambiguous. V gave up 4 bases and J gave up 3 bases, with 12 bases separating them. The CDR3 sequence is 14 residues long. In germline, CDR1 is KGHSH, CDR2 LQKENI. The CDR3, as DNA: TGTGCCAGCTCACTCGGGATCTGGGACACTGAAGCTTTCTTT. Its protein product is CASSLGIWDTEAFF. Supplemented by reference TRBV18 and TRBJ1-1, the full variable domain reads NAGVMQNPRHLVRRRGQEARLRCSPMKGHSHVYWYRQLPEEGLKFMVYLQKENIIDESGMPKERFSAEFPKEGPSILRIQQVVRGDSAAYFCASSLGIWDTEAFFGQGTRLTVV.